These 32 T cell receptor beta chains were sequenced from one sample in a study of blood T cells in healthy people across ages. Primed by a sample-barcoded 5' primer and a J-beta primer mix, a second PCR proceeded for roughly 7 to 12 cycles. TCRdb re-analysed the 5' RACE reads in MiXCR, keeping a single row per CDR3 protein. The sample has around 800,000 distinct CDR3 sequences; less than 60% are singletons. The specimen sequenced was blood. The receptors come from a man at least 80 years old in good health.

This chain uses TRBV20-1 with TRBJ2-5; D is unresolved. This CDR3 has 13 amino acids. Germline-derived CDR1 and CDR2 are DFQATT and SNEGSKA (reference sequence). The V end was cut by 4 bases, the J end by 1 base, with 10 bases between. The CDR3 DNA is TGCAGTGCTATTAAGGCGCGCCAAGAGACCCAGTACTTC. Its protein is CSAIKARQETQYF.

This clonotype was observed a handful of times. The gene calls are TRBV5-1 and TRBJ1-1; 9 bases map to TRBD1. Germline-derived CDR1 and CDR2 are SGHRS and YFSETQ. J lost 1 base, V lost 4 bases, and 8 bases had no gene match. The CDR3 spans 16 residues. This CDR3 is CASSNRDRDTNTEAFF. Written as DNA, the CDR3 is TGCGCCAGCAGCAACCGGGACAGGGACACGAACACTGAAGCTTTCTTT.

This clonotype was observed a handful of times. The chain employs TRBV7-8 and TRBJ2-1; D is possibly TRBD2 (5 bases). Germline CDR1 SGHVS, CDR2 FQNEAQ. Trimming pared 1 base from V and 4 bases from J, leaving 17 bases between. This CDR3 region has 17 residues. CDR3 sequence: CASSLVDSDSIYNEQFF. The DNA for the CDR3 is TGTGCCAGCAGCTTAGTGGACTCCGACTCGATATACAATGAGCAGTTCTTC.

This sequence joins TRBV24-1 and TRBJ2-1; perhaps TRBD2 as D (6 bases). V lost 7 bases, J lost 4 bases, and 7 bases lay in between. From germline, CDR1 is KGHDR and CDR2 SFDVKD. This CDR3 is 12 amino acids long. The CDR3 region has the DNA TGTGCCACCAGGGGGACTTACAATGAGCAGTTCTTC. It specifies CATRGTYNEQFF.

V is TRBV10-3 and J is TRBJ1-5, with D maybe TRBD1 (5 bases). From germline, CDR1 is ENHRY and CDR2 SYGVKD. The CDR3 is made up of 14 amino acids. Trimming cost V 0 bases and J 6 bases, with 9 bases left between them. CDR3 nucleotides: TGTGCCATCAGTGAGTCACTGGGGGGTCAGCCCCAGCATTTT. This gives the protein CAISESLGGQPQHF.

The CDR3 coding sequence is TGTGCCATTACAGGGGATTATTCCACAGATACGCAGTATTTT. Amino acids: CAITGDYSTDTQYF. The chain employs TRBV10-3 and TRBJ2-3, with 7 bases matching TRBD1. The V segment lost 9 bases and the J segment 2 bases; nucleotides outside the gene matches: 8. The CDR3 is made up of 14 amino acids. Germline V gives CDR1 ENHRY, CDR2 SYGVKD.

The chain couples TRBV5-6 to TRBJ2-3; D not resolved. With 3 bases removed from V and 3 bases from J, the gap between germline ends came to 8 bases. This CDR3 has 13 residues. CDR1 and CDR2 from the germline V gene are SGHDT and YYEEEE. The DNA for the CDR3 is TGTGCCAGCAGCTACTCCGGGACAGATACGCAGTATTTT. Encoded protein: CASSYSGTDTQYF.

This clonotype was counted once. The chain joins TRBV7-2 to TRBJ2-5, with TRBD1 matching 7 bases. V shed 4 bases and J 11 bases; nucleotides not matched to a gene: 16. This CDR3 has 15 residues. Germline CDR1 and CDR2: SGHTA and FQGNSA. The CDR3 coding sequence is TGTGCCAGCAGCTGGTCCGGGACAGTTGAGTCCTCTCAGTACTTC. Encoded protein: CASSWSGTVESSQYF.

The CDR3 sequence is CAISEGTSNNEQFF. CDR3 DNA sequence: TGTGCCATCAGTGAAGGGACTAGCAACAATGAGCAGTTCTTC. The rearrangement links TRBV10-3 to TRBJ2-1; 9 bases fit TRBD2. The germline CDR1 and CDR2 sequences are ENHRY and SYGVKD. J gave up 5 bases and V 3 bases, and 2 bases lay outside the gene matches. The CDR3 contains 14 residues.

The chain carries TRBV19 and TRBJ2-1; 11 bases are a match to TRBD1. Matching the DNA end better, TRBJ2-7 makes the J call doubtful. The CDR3 consists of 15 residues. CDR1 and CDR2 (germline): LNHDA, SQIVND (reference sequence). DNA for the CDR3: TGTGCCAGTAGTACCGGGACAGGGGGTTACAATGAGCAGTACTTC. It translates to CASSTGTGGYNEQYF.

The rearrangement links TRBV7-2 to TRBJ2-5, with TRBD2 matching 9 bases. Germline V gives CDR1 SGHTA, CDR2 FQGNSA. The V gene end was trimmed by 6 bases and the J gene end by 5 bases; junction bases not matched to a gene: 7. The length of the CDR3 is 14 residues. The CDR3 region has the DNA TGTGCCAGCAGAAAGACTAGCGGTTTCGAGACCCAGTACTTC. Its protein product is CASRKTSGFETQYF. The entire variable domain, with the rest obtained from reference TRBV7-2 and TRBJ2-5, is as follows: GAGVSQSPSNKVTEKGKDVELRCDPISGHTALYWYRQSLGQGLEFLIYFQGNSAPDKSGLPSDRFSAERTGGSVSTLTIQRTQQEDSAVYLCASRKTSGFETQYFGPGTRLLVL.

Comments on this clonotype: This clone may be a read error of a much larger clone one base away. The CDR3 loop is CASSWDYEQYF. DNA for the CDR3: TGTGCCAGCAGCTGGGACTACGAGCAGTACTTC. This chain uses TRBV11-1 with TRBJ2-5; no definite D call. Judging by the DNA end, TRBJ2-7 fits better; the J call may be wrong. Germline-derived CDR1 and CDR2 are SGHAT and FQDESV (reference sequence). The CDR3 covers 11 residues.

The J gene is TRBJ2-5, the V gene TRBV9; TRBD1 agrees at 9 bases. This CDR3 is built from 19 residues. V lost 2 bases and J lost 2; bases outside the gene matches: 16. The germline CDR1 and CDR2 sequences are SGDLS and YYNGEE. CDR3 region: CASSVQAGTGYTLQETQYF. As DNA, the CDR3 is TGTGCCAGCAGCGTTCAAGCCGGGACAGGGTATACTTTACAAGAGACCCAGTACTTC.

Of note for this clonotype: One end of the junction is discordant with germline, which a read error may explain. The chain combines TRBV29-1 with TRBJ2-1, with 10 bases identical to TRBD2. The length of the CDR3 is 13 residues. Germline values: CDR1 SQVTM, CDR2 ANQGSEA. The CDR3: CCVSSGSYNEQFF. CDR3 in DNA: TGCTGCGTCTCTAGCGGGAGTTACAATGAGCAGTTCTTC.

The table lists this clonotype with many counts. J is TRBJ2-5 and V is TRBV7-2; the D gene is possibly TRBD1 (6 bases). Trimming pared 2 bases from V and 5 bases from J, leaving 12 bases between. This CDR3 region has 14 residues. Germline CDR1 SGHTA, CDR2 FQGNSA. The CDR3 DNA reads as TGTGCCAGCAGCTTATACAGGGAGTGGGAGACCCAGTACTTC. Translated, it gives CASSLYREWETQYF.

In its sample, this clonotype was seen a few times. The chain carries TRBV20-1 and TRBJ1-1; a weak D match, TRBD1 (5 bases). Per the germline V gene, CDR1 is DFQATT and CDR2 is SNEGSKA (reference sequence). V dropped 5 bases and J dropped 3 bases, with 19 bases sitting between them. The CDR3 has 15 residues. CDR3 sequence (DNA): TGCAGTGCTCGTCCCACCGCGACAGAGGACACTGAAGCTTTCTTT. It encodes CSARPTATEDTEAFF.

This clonotype occurred a few times. J is TRBJ2-5 and V is TRBV6-2 or TRBV6-3; D is ambiguous. In germline, CDR1 is MNHEY, CDR2 SVGEGT. The CDR3 is 13 amino acids. Trimming stripped 6 bases from V and 5 bases from J, with 13 bases between. CDR3 DNA sequence: TGTGCCAGCAGGCAGAACGGCGGTGAGACCCAGTACTTC. The encoded protein is CASRQNGGETQYF.

The V and J genes are TRBV10-1 and TRBJ2-7; 8 bases align to TRBD2. The CDR3 extends over 15 amino acids. Germline V CDR1 and CDR2: WNHNN, SYGVQD (reference sequence). V shed 2 bases and J 6 bases; nucleotides not matched to a gene: 9. The CDR3 here is CASSEGTGTRGEQYF. Here the CDR3 DNA reads TGCGCCAGCAGTGAGGGAACCGGGACTAGGGGCGAGCAGTACTTC.

This clonotype was found a few times. V and J are TRBV3-1 and TRBJ2-1, with D possibly being TRBD2 (5 bases). Germline-derived CDR1 and CDR2 are LGHDT and YNNKEL (reference sequence). CDR3 size: 15 residues. Trimming left V 4 bases short and J 0 bases short, with 10 bases between. CDR3: CASSRAAVSYNEQFF. The CDR3 DNA reads as TGTGCCAGCAGCCGAGCAGCGGTCTCCTACAATGAGCAGTTCTTC.

V and J are TRBV7-9 and TRBJ2-7, with D possibly TRBD1 on 5 matching bases. This CDR3 has 14 residues. The V gene lost 4 bases and the J gene lost 3 bases, with 13 bases spanning the gap. CDR1 is SEHNR and CDR2 is FQNEAQ in the germline V gene (reference sequence). The CDR3: CASSWGRLGYEQYF. The CDR3, as DNA: TGTGCCAGCAGCTGGGGCAGGCTGGGCTACGAGCAGTACTTC.

This clonotype has more than one count but fewer than ten. The rearrangement joins TRBV15 to TRBJ2-3, with 8 bases fitting TRBD2. CDR1 is LNHNV and CDR2 is YYDKDF in the germline V gene (reference sequence). The length of the CDR3 is 15 residues. The V gene end was trimmed by 4 bases and the J gene end by 5 bases; junction bases not matched to a gene: 8. CDR3 nucleotide sequence: TGTGCCACCAGCAAACGGGAGGGCCGCGGAGATACGCAGTATTTT. Its protein product is CATSKREGRGDTQYF.

About this clonotype: The junction departs from the called germline gene at one end, perhaps through a read error. The rearrangement links TRBV12-3 or TRBV12-4 to TRBJ2-3; tentative D call: TRBD2 (5 bases). This CDR3 has 14 residues. The CDR3 sequence: CASSGLGRTDAQYF. CDR3 nucleotide sequence: TGTGCCAGCAGTGGCCTAGGGAGAACAGATGCGCAGTATTTT.

This chain connects TRBV7-3 to TRBJ1-6; no clear D gene. V was cut by 5 bases and J by 6 bases, with 8 bases left in between. The CDR3 is made up of 13 amino acids. Germline-derived CDR1 and CDR2 are SGHTA and FQGTGA. For the CDR3, the DNA is TGTGCCAGCAGCGGAGATTTTAATTCACCCCTCCACTTT. Translation gives CASSGDFNSPLHF.

The CDR3 nucleotides read TGTGCCAGCAGCTTAGGAGGGACAGGCTCGGGTCAGCCCCAGCATTTT. Its translation is CASSLGGTGSGQPQHF. The chain combines TRBV7-2 with TRBJ1-5; 8 bases are a match to TRBD1. J gave up 6 bases and V 1 base, and 8 bases lay outside the gene matches. Germline V lookup: CDR1 SGHTA, CDR2 FQGNSA. The CDR3 has 16 amino acids.

In its sample, this clonotype was seen a few times. The chain carries TRBV29-1 and TRBJ1-4; maybe TRBD1 (5 bases). Germline V gives CDR1 SQVTM, CDR2 ANQGSEA. The CDR3 sequence is 12 residues long. V lost 4 bases, J lost 4 bases, and 7 bases lay in between. The CDR3 DNA reads TGCAGCGTTGTAGGGGTTAATGAAAAACTGTTTTTT. Translation gives CSVVGVNEKLFF. Full variable domain (rest looked up from reference TRBV29-1 and TRBJ1-4): SAVISQKPSRDICQRGTSLTIQCQVDSQVTMMFWYRQQPGQSLTLIATANQGSEATYESGFVIDKFPISRPNLTFSTLTVSNMSPEDSSIYLCSVVGVNEKLFFGSGTQLSVL.

The chain is built from TRBV7-2 and TRBJ1-1; 10 bases line up with TRBD1. This CDR3 is built from 15 residues. Germline assignment: CDR1 SGHTA and CDR2 FQGNSA. The V segment lost 5 bases and the J segment 5 bases; nucleotides outside the gene matches: 8. As DNA, the CDR3 is TGTGCCAGCAGCCCAGAGGGACAGGGGTTGACTGAAGCTTTCTTT. Protein: CASSPEGQGLTEAFF.

This clonotype was counted ten times or more. This chain uses TRBV29-1 with TRBJ2-1, with D tentatively TRBD1 (6 bases). V was cut by 4 bases and J by 6 bases, with 16 bases left in between. This CDR3 comprises 14 residues. CDR1 is SQVTM, CDR2 ANQGSEA, per germline. The CDR3 loop reads CSVGGRQEVNEQFF. In DNA, the CDR3 is TGCAGCGTTGGGGGGCGGCAAGAGGTCAATGAGCAGTTCTTC.

The chain employs TRBV7-9 and TRBJ1-2; D gene uncertain. The CDR3 has 13 amino acids. The V end was cut by 8 bases, the J end by 1 base, with 11 bases between. Germline loops: CDR1 SEHNR, CDR2 FQNEAQ (reference sequence). Here the CDR3 reads CASSAGDNYGYTF. CDR3 sequence (DNA): TGTGCCAGCTCAGCTGGGGATAACTATGGCTACACCTTC.

This clonotype has just a few counts. The J gene is TRBJ2-1, the V gene TRBV6-6, with 12 bases that match TRBD2. CDR3 size: 16 residues. Trimming cost V 2 bases and J 5 bases; bases outside gene matches: 4. Germline V gene lookup returns CDR1 MNHNY and CDR2 SVGAGI (reference sequence). The CDR3 spells CASSYDLAGGNNEQFF. DNA for the CDR3: TGTGCCAGCAGTTACGATCTAGCGGGAGGGAACAATGAGCAGTTCTTC.

The genes are TRBV12-3 or TRBV12-4 and TRBJ2-1; D perhaps matches TRBD1 (6 bases). CDR3 length equals 14 residues. V lost 5 bases, J lost 6 bases, and 14 bases lay in between. The CDR3 loop reads CASSPTTGSNEQFF. The DNA for the CDR3 is TGTGCCAGCAGTCCAACTACAGGGTCCAATGAGCAGTTCTTC.

This clonotype has a count of ten or more. V and J are TRBV6-5 and TRBJ2-3; no clear D. The CDR3 sequence is 13 residues long. The germline gives CDR1 MNHEY, CDR2 SVGAGI. The germline V and J ends were trimmed by 6 bases and 1 base, with 8 bases remaining between them. The CDR3 DNA reads TGTGCCAGCAGAAATACAGGCACAGATACGCAGTATTTT. It specifies CASRNTGTDTQYF.

This chain uses TRBV25-1 with TRBJ1-6, with 7 bases matching TRBD1. The germline V gene has CDR1 MGHDK and CDR2 SYGVNS. Trimming removed 3 bases from V and 7 bases from J; junction bases left unmatched: 6. This CDR3 has 15 residues. The CDR3 region has the DNA TGTGCCAGCAGTGATCTGCAGGGGGTAAATTCACCCCTCCACTTT. It translates to CASSDLQGVNSPLHF.